The 11 T cell receptor beta chains below all came from one sample that was sequenced in a study of shared clonotypes between healthy human individuals. Some clones are missing from TCRdb's copy, which holds only in-frame ones; the method was immunoSEQ multiplex PCR. The profile shows over 1.5 million clones, under 99% of them singletons. Sequencing was carried out using naive CD4+ T cells sorted from blood. Subset specified: CD45RA+ positively selected. The source is a young man in good health.

This sequence joins TRBV5-4 and TRBJ2-3; tentatively, D is TRBD2 (6 bases). With 1 base removed from V and 4 bases from J, the gap between germline ends came to 10 bases. The germline V gene has CDR1 SGHNT and CDR2 YYREEE (reference sequence). The CDR3 is 14 amino acids. The CDR3 sequence: CASSLFREPDTQYF. The CDR3 DNA is TGTGCCAGCAGCTTGTTTCGGGAGCCAGATACGCAGTATTTT.

The chain links TRBV7-2 to TRBJ2-7; either TRBD1 or TRBD2 may fit D (5 bases each). The germline V and J ends were trimmed by 5 bases and 2 bases, with 16 bases remaining between them. This CDR3 comprises 15 residues. Germline lookup yields CDR1 SGHTA and CDR2 FQGNSA. Written as DNA, the CDR3 is TGTGCCAGCAGCGTCTACGGGACCTCCCCCTACGAGCAGTACTTC. Amino acid sequence: CASSVYGTSPYEQYF.

J is TRBJ2-6 and V is TRBV5-1; D perhaps matches TRBD2 (7 bases). Germline V gene lookup returns CDR1 SGHRS and CDR2 YFSETQ. V was trimmed by 0 bases and J by 5 bases, leaving 12 bases between them. CDR3 length equals 16 residues. CDR3 in DNA: TGCGCCAGCAGCTTGGGATTGCGGGGGCGGGCCAACGTCCTGACTTTC. Protein: CASSLGLRGRANVLTF. Full variable domain (outside the CDR3, taken from reference TRBV5-1 and TRBJ2-6): KAGVTQTPRYLIKTRGQQVTLSCSPISGHRSVSWYQQTPGQGLQFLFEYFSETQRNKGNFPGRFSGRQFSNSRSEMNVSTLELGDSALYLCASSLGLRGRANVLTFGAGSRLTVL.

The sample holds one count of this clone. This chain connects TRBV4-3 to TRBJ1-3, with unresolved D. Germline V gives CDR1 LGHNA, CDR2 YSLEER. Trimming shortened V by 1 base and J by 4 bases, and 11 bases separated the two germline ends. The CDR3 has 15 residues. CDR3 protein: CASSQVGGIGNTIYF. CDR3 coding DNA: TGCGCCAGCAGCCAAGTTGGCGGTATCGGAAACACCATATATTTT.

The chain carries TRBV28 and TRBJ1-2, with D unresolved. The CDR3 is made up of 13 amino acids. Germline V gene data show CDR1 as MDHEN and CDR2 as SYDVKM. The V end lost 6 bases, the J end lost 2 bases, and 10 bases lay between the germline ends. The CDR3 reads CASSPTENYGYTF. CDR3 bases: TGTGCCAGCAGCCCGACCGAAAACTATGGCTACACCTTC.

The chain carries TRBV5-5 and TRBJ1-2; a possible D gene is TRBD1 (6 bases). CDR1 and CDR2 (germline): SGHKS, YYEKEE (reference sequence). CDR3 size: 15 residues. Trimming cost V 4 bases and J 7 bases, with 20 bases left between them. The CDR3 loop reads CASSPRTEDSIGYTF. CDR3 in DNA: TGTGCCAGCAGCCCTCGGACAGAAGATAGCATTGGCTACACCTTC. The entire variable domain, with the rest obtained from reference TRBV5-5 and TRBJ1-2, is as follows: DAGVTQSPTHLIKTRGQQVTLRCSPISGHKSVSWYQQVLGQGPQFIFQYYEKEERGRGNFPDRFSARQFPNYSSELNVNALLLGDSALYLCASSPRTEDSIGYTFGSGTRLTVV.

CDR3 region: CASSLVQATDTQYF. As DNA, the CDR3 is TGCGCCAGCAGCTTGGTCCAGGCCACAGATACGCAGTATTTT. V usage is TRBV5-1 and J usage is TRBJ2-3; D ambiguous. From germline, CDR1 is SGHRS and CDR2 YFSETQ. Trimming cost V 0 bases and J 2 bases, with 7 bases left between them. The CDR3 contains 14 residues.

The V and J genes are TRBV6-6 and TRBJ2-7; 10 bases line up with TRBD2. Germline V gene sequence: CDR1 MNHNY, CDR2 SVGAGI (reference sequence). Unmatched junction bases numbered 3, after V lost 6 bases and J lost 4 bases. The CDR3 length is 13 residues. The CDR3 region is CASRGLARYEQYF. In DNA, the CDR3 is TGTGCCAGCAGGGGACTAGCGAGGTACGAGCAGTACTTC.

This chain uses TRBV10-1 with TRBJ2-7; D is possibly TRBD1 or TRBD2 (6 bases each). Trimming cost V 4 bases and J 4 bases, with 14 bases left between them. The V gene's germline CDR1 is WNHNN and CDR2 SYGVQD (reference sequence). CDR3 length: 14 residues. Here the CDR3 DNA reads TGCGCCAGCAGTGGACGTGGGGGGCATTACGAGCAGTACTTC. It encodes CASSGRGGHYEQYF.

This chain joins TRBV7-9 and TRBJ1-5, with D tentatively TRBD1 (6 bases). The CDR3 spans 16 residues. The germline V gene has CDR1 SEHNR and CDR2 FQNEAQ (reference sequence). V was trimmed by 4 bases and J by 0 bases, leaving 13 bases between them. CDR3 sequence reads: CASSSGTPYSNQPQHF. In DNA, the CDR3 is TGTGCCAGCAGCTCCGGGACACCTTATAGCAATCAGCCCCAGCATTTT.

V gene TRBV28 combines with J gene TRBJ1-3, with TRBD1 matching over 7 bases. Germline V gene data show CDR1 as MDHEN and CDR2 as SYDVKM. The V gene end was trimmed by 3 bases and the J gene end by 0 bases; junction bases not matched to a gene: 2. This CDR3 has 15 residues. The CDR3 DNA reads TGTGCCAGCAGTTTGGGGACAGTCTCTGGAAACACCATATATTTT. This translates into CASSLGTVSGNTIYF.